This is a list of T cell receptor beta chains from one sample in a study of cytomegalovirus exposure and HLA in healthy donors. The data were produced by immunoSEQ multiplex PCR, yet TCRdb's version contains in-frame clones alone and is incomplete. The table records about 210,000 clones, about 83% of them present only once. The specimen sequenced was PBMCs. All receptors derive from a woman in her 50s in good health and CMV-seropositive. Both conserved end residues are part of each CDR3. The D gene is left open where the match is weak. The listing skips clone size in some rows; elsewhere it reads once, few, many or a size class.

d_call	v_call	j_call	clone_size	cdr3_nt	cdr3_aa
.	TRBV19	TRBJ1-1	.	TGTGCCAGTAGTGTTATGGGCCTTGAAGCTTTCTTT	CASSVMGLEAFF
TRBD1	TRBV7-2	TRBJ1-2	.	TGTGCCAGCAGCTTAGTGTTCGGACAGGGAGATGGCTACACCTTC	CASSLVFGQGDGYTF
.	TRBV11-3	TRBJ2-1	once	TGTGCCAGCAGCGGGGGGGGGACACTGAGCTCCTACAATGAGCAGTTCTTC	CASSGGGTLSSYNEQFF
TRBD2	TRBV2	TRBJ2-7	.	TGTGCCAGCAGTACTGAAGGGAGATGGCGGGGGGGTTACGAGCAGTACTTC	CASSTEGRWRGGYEQYF
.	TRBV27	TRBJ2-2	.	TGTGCCAGCAGTTTGATGTGGACAGGGAGGGACACCGGGGAGCTGTTTTTT	CASSLMWTGRDTGELFF
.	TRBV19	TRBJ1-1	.	TGTGCCAGTAGTATAGATCTGGCCACCACTGAAGCTTTCTTT	CASSIDLATTEAFF
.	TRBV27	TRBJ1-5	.	TGTGCCAGCAGTTTATCAGGGGCTGGCAATCAGCCCCAGCATTTT	CASSLSGAGNQPQHF
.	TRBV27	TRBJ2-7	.	TGTGCCAGCAAGTGGGGGCCGGGCACCCAACACGAGCAGTACTTC	CASKWGPGTQHEQYF
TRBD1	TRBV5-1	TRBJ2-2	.	TGCGCCAGCAGCTTGGATGGACAGGACACCGGGGAGCTGTTTTTT	CASSLDGQDTGELFF
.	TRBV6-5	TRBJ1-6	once	TGTGCCAGCAGTTATCAGGGAAGCAGTTTACCCCTCCACTTT	CASSYQGSSLPLHF
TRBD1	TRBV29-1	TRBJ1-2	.	TGCAGCGGTTACAGGGGGGAAGGCTATGGCTACACCTTC	CSGYRGEGYGYTF
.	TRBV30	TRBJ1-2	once	TGTGCCCGAGGTGATAGGAACTATGGCTACACCTTC	CARGDRNYGYTF
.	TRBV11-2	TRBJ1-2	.	TGTGCCAGCAGCTCGGGAGAAGCCCAACACTATGGCTACACCTTC	CASSSGEAQHYGYTF
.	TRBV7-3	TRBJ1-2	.	TGTGCCAGCAGCTTAACCCGACAGTCGTTCTATGGCTACACCTTC	CASSLTRQSFYGYTF
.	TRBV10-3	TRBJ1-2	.	TGTGCCATCAGTGAGTCGATTCGGGAGGCTGGCTACACCTTC	CAISESIREAGYTF
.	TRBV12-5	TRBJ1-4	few	TGTGCTAGTGGCCAGGACAGATCATCCAGGAATGAAAAACTGTTTTTT	CASGQDRSSRNEKLFF
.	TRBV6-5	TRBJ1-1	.	TGTGCCACGTCCGTGGGGCCCACTGAAGCTTTCTTT	CATSVGPTEAFF
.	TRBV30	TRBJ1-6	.	TGTGCCTGGAGTGTATTAACGGGGAATAATTCACCCCTCCACTTT	CAWSVLTGNNSPLHF
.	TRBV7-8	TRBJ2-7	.	TGTGCCAGCAGCCCAGTGGGAAGGGGGATTAGCGAGCAGTACTTC	CASSPVGRGISEQYF
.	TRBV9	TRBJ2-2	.	TGTGCCAGCAGCGTCCCCCCGGGCACCGGGGAGCTGTTTTTT	CASSVPPGTGELFF
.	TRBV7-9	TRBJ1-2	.	TGTGCCAGCAGCCGGTCCCATCCTACGGGGGGAGGCTATGGCTACACCTTC	CASSRSHPTGGGYGYTF
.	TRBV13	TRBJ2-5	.	TGTGCCAGCAGCTTAGCTGGCTACCAAGAGACCCAGTACTTC	CASSLAGYQETQYF
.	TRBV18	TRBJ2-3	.	TGTGCCACCCGTCGGGGTTCTACCTGGGATACGCAGTATTTT	CATRRGSTWDTQYF
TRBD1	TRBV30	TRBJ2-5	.	TGTGCCTGGAGTGTACCCGGGACAGGACATGAGACCCAGTACTTC	CAWSVPGTGHETQYF
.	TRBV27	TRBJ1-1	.	TGTGCCAGCAGTTTACTGGGTGGCGGCACTGAAGCTTTCTTT	CASSLLGGGTEAFF
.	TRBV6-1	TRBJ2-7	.	TGTGCCAGCACACCGTGGGGGGAGGGGGCCTACGAGCAGTACTTC	CASTPWGEGAYEQYF
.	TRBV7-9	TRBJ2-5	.	TGTGCCAGCAGCTCATGGAGGGGGCGGCATGAGACCCAGTACTTC	CASSSWRGRHETQYF
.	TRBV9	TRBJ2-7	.	TGTGCCAGCAGCGTAGGCCCAGGGGACTACGAGCAGTACTTC	CASSVGPGDYEQYF
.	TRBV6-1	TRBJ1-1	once	TGTGCCAGCAGTGAAGTAGGCGGCCAGTTGAACACTGAAGCTTTCTTT	CASSEVGGQLNTEAFF
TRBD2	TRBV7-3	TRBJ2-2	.	TGTGCCAGCAGCCGTAATGGACTAGCCCTCACCGGGGAGCTGTTTTTT	CASSRNGLALTGELFF
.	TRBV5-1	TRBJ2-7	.	TGCGCCAGCAGCTGGTCCGCGGGACGGGGCGCCTACGAGCAGTACTTC	CASSWSAGRGAYEQYF
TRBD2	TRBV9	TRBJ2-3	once	TGTGCCAGCAGCGTAGGTGTCGGACTAGCGACAGATACGCAGTATTTT	CASSVGVGLATDTQYF
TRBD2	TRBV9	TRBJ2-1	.	TGTGCCAGCAGCGTAGCGACTAGCGGGGTAAATGAGCAGTTCTTC	CASSVATSGVNEQFF
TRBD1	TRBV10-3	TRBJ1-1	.	TGTGCCATCAGTACTACTGGACAGGGGATGAACACTGAAGCTTTCTTT	CAISTTGQGMNTEAFF
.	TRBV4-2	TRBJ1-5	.	TGTGCCAGCAGCAGCGGGACGGGAAATCAGCCCCAGCATTTT	CASSSGTGNQPQHF
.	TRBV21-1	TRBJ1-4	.	TGTGCCAGCAGCCTACCGGCAGAGGGGGAGATTCGTGAGACTAATGAAAAACTGTTTTTT	CASSLPAEGEIRETNEKLFF
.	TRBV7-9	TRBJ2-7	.	TGTGCCAGCAGCTTAGTCCAGGGTGGGCCCTACGAGCAGTACTTC	CASSLVQGGPYEQYF
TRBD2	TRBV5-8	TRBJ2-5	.	TGTGCCAGCAACCGTCGGGCTAGCGGGTGGGAGACCCAGTACTTC	CASNRRASGWETQYF
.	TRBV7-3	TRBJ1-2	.	TGTGCCAGCAGCCCCGGACAGAGCGGTGTCTATGGCTACACCTTC	CASSPGQSGVYGYTF
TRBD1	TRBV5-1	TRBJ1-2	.	TGCGCCAGCAGCCCCGGACAGGGGGCTGGCTACACCTTC	CASSPGQGAGYTF
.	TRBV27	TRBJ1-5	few	TGTGCCAGCAGTCCGCGGGGCGGGGGCGAGGGCAATCAGCCCCAGCATTTT	CASSPRGGGEGNQPQHF